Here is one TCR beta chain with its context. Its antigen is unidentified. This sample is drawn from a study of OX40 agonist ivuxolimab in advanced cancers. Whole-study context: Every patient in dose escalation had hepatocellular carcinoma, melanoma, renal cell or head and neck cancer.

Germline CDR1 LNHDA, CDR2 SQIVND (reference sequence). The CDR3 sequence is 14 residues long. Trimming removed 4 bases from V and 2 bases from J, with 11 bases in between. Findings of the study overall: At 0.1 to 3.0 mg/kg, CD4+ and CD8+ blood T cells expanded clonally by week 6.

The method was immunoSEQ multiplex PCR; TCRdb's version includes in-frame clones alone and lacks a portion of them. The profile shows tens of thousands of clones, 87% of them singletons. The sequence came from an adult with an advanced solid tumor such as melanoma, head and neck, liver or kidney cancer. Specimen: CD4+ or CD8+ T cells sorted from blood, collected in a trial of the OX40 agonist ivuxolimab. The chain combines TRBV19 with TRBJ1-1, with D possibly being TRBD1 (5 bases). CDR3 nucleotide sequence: TGTGCCAGTAGTAGACAGAACAGAAACACTGAAGCTTTCTTT. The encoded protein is CASSRQNRNTEAFF.